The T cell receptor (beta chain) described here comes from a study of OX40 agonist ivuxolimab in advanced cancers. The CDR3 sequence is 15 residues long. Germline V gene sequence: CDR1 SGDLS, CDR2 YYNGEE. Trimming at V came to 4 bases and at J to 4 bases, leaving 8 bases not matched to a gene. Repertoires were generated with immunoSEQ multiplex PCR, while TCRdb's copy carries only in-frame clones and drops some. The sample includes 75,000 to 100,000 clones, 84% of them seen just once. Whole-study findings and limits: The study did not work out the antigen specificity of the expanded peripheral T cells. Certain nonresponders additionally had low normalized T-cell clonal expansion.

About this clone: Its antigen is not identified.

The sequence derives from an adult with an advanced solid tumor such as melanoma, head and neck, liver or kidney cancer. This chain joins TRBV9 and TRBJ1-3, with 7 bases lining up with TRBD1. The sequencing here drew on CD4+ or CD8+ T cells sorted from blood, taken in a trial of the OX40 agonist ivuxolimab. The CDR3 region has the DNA TGTGCCAGCAGCACCCAGGGGGGGATCGGAAACACCATATATTTT. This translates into CASSTQGGIGNTIYF.